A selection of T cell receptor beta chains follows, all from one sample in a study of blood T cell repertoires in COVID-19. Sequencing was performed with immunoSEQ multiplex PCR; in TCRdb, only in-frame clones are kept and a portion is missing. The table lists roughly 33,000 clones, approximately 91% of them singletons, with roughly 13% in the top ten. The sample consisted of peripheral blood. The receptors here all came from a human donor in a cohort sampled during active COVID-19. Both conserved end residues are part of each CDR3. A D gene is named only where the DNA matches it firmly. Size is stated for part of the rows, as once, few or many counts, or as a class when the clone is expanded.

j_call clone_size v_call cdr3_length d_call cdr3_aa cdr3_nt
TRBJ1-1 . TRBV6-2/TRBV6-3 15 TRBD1 CASSYAGQGDTEAFF TGTGCCAGCAGTTACGCGGGACAGGGAGACACTGAAGCTTTCTTT
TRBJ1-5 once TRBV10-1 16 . CARKGGRGYSNQPQHF TGCGCCAGGAAAGGGGGACGGGGTTATAGCAATCAGCCCCAGCATTTT
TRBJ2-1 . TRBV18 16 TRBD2 CASSIQGLAGGHEQFF TGTGCCAGCTCAATCCAAGGACTAGCGGGAGGGCATGAGCAGTTCTTC
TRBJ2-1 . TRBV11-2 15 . CASSPQSGHRNEQFF TGTGCCAGCAGCCCTCAAAGCGGGCACCGTAATGAGCAGTTCTTC
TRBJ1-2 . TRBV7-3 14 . CASSTTPGGLGYTF TGTGCCAGCAGTACTACACCGGGGGGCCTAGGCTACACCTTC
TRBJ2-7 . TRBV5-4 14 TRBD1 CASSLRDRTYEQYF TGTGCCAGCAGCTTGAGGGACAGAACCTACGAGCAGTACTTC
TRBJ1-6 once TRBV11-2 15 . CASSQLWGGSSPLHF TGTGCCAGCAGCCAGTTATGGGGGGGCAGTTCACCCCTCCACTTT
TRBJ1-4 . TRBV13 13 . CASSLARGEKLFF TGTGCCAGCAGCTTAGCACGGGGGGAAAAACTGTTTTTT
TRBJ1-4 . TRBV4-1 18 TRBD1 CASSRRARTGPTNEKLFF TGCGCCAGCAGCCGTAGAGCTCGGACAGGGCCAACTAATGAAAAACTGTTTTTT
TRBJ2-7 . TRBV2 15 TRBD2 CASTDGVAGGYEQYF TGTGCCAGCACCGACGGGGTAGCGGGAGGCTACGAGCAGTACTTC
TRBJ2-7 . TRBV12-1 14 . CASSLRGDYYEQYF TGTGCCAGCAGCCTCCGGGGGGATTATTACGAGCAGTACTTC
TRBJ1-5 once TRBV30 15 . CAWRAGIGGNQPQHF TGTGCCTGGAGGGCAGGGATAGGTGGCAATCAGCCCCAGCATTTT
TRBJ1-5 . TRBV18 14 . CASSPGAANQPQHF TGTGCCAGCTCACCAGGGGCGGCGAATCAGCCCCAGCATTTT